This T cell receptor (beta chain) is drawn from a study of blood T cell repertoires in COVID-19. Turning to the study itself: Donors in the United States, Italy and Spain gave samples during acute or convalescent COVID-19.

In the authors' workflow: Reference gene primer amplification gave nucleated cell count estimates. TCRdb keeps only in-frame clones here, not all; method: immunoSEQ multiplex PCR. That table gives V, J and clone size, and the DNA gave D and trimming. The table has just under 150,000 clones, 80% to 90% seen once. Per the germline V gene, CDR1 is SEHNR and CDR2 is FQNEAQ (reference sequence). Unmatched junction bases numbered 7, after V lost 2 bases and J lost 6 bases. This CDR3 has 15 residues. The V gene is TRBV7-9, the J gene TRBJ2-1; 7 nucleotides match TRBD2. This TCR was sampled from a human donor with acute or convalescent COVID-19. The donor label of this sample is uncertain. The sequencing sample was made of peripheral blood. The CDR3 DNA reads TGTGCCAGCAGCTTAATGGCGGGAGAGATCAATGAGCAGTTCTTC. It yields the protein CASSLMAGEINEQFF.